This T cell receptor beta chain derives from a study of blood T cell repertoires in COVID-19 (dated by TCRdb to the early 2020s). A note on the overall study: The collaborator samples originated in the United States, Italy and Spain and spanned the acute and convalescent phases of COVID-19. The material from the prospective study consisted of cDNA or gDNA derived from T cells, B-cell-depleted T cells, or PBMCs. Subjects who had been exposed to COVID-19, were actively infected with it, or had recovered from it provided the deeply sampled blood TCRbeta repertoires that made up the dataset. The repertoires were released in a freely available public database meant as a resource for research on the immune response to SARS-CoV-2. Samples came from the ongoing ImmuneRACE study (first 160 participants) plus 1,254 subjects from 6 global collaborators. Nearly every sample came with metadata listing a de-identified subject ID, COVID-19 status, age in years and sex. Where HLA class I and class II types were available, the types were taken from metadata supplied by the sample provider, not from assay-based typing.

As to this clone: It has no known antigen specificity. Nothing much larger sits one base from this clone, and base qualities are not available.

Results and caveats for the whole study, not just this receptor: Clinical and demographic metadata were provided uncurated, with the amount varying by source and participant.

The germline ends are 8 bases apart after V is trimmed by 4 bases and J by 5 bases. The CDR3 covers 12 residues, taking in both the cysteine and the phenylalanine. Kept here is only the CDR3 DNA, which spans 36 bases and is read in frame from base 1. The CDR1 and CDR2 encoded by the germline V gene (reference sequence) are LNHDA and SQIVND. Whole blood was collected in K2EDTA tubes by collaborating institutions according to the institutions' own protocols. For TCRbeta analysis, collaborators shipped samples in one of three forms: frozen whole blood, isolated PBMCs, or DNA extracted from either of those sample types. TCRbeta CDR3 regions were amplified from genomic DNA using the immunoSEQ Assay, a bias-controlled multiplex PCR. The original methods were these. Nucleated cell counts per sample were estimated from amplification of reference gene primers within the assay. Sequence reads were collapsed and filtered to measure the absolute abundance of every unique TCRbeta CDR3 rearrangement. For each sample, productive Simpson clonality was calculated by taking the square root of Simpson's diversity index across productive rearrangements. This immuneACCESS table, as held by TCRdb, lists in-frame sequences with V and J called but not all clones. Of the missing ones, under half trace to an unresolved V gene in checked studies; the others have no known cause. V and J calls and clone size follow that table, whereas D and trimming were derived from the DNA. This sample has a few hundred thousand clones in its table, and around 89% of those were observed once. The ten largest clones represent over 1% of the sample.

The sample was peripheral blood. The origin of this receptor is a man in his forties with acute or convalescent COVID-19. The chain is made from TRBV19 and TRBJ2-5, with no reliable assignment of the D segment. CDR3 loop: CASSTQHETQYF. The base sequence is TGTGCCAGTAGTACACAACACGAGACCCAGTACTTC.